These 21 T cell receptor beta chains came from one sample sequenced in a study of blood T cell repertoires in COVID-19. Clones were read by immunoSEQ multiplex PCR, and TCRdb kept only the in-frame ones, dropping some. The sample includes 200,000 to 300,000 clones, 80% to 90% of them seen just once. Sequenced: peripheral blood. Receptors were obtained from a man between 25 and 39 years old with active or convalescent COVID-19.

V and J are TRBV2 and TRBJ2-3; maybe TRBD2 (7 bases). Germline CDR1 is SNHLY and CDR2 is FYNNEI. CDR3 size: 19 residues. The V and J ends lost 3 bases and 4 bases respectively, with 26 bases between them. The CDR3 reads CASSDEGGASLRSPDTQYF. DNA of the CDR3: TGTGCCAGCAGTGATGAGGGGGGGGCAAGTCTTAGAAGTCCAGATACGCAGTATTTT.

V gene TRBV20-1 combines with J gene TRBJ1-1, with 8 positions matching TRBD1. V shed 3 bases and J 5 bases; nucleotides not matched to a gene: 11. Germline V gene data show CDR1 as DFQATT and CDR2 as SNEGSKA (reference sequence). The CDR3 loop spans 15 amino acids. CDR3 sequence (DNA): TGCAGTGCTAGTCTGGGCAGGGGGCTGGGGACTGAAGCTTTCTTT. It translates to CSASLGRGLGTEAFF.

The chain uses TRBV4-1 and TRBJ1-1; 10 bases align to TRBD1. Germline loops: CDR1 MGHRA, CDR2 YSYEKL. The CDR3 is made up of 16 amino acids. The J segment lost 3 bases and the V segment lost 0 bases, leaving 4 bases of the junction unmatched. CDR3 sequence reads: CASSQEPGQGYTEAFF. CDR3 nucleotides: TGCGCCAGCAGCCAAGAGCCGGGACAGGGGTACACTGAAGCTTTCTTT.

This chain uses TRBV5-1 with TRBJ2-5; D possibly corresponds to TRBD1 (7 bases). Germline CDR1 reads SGHRS; CDR2 reads YFSETQ. The V end was cut by 4 bases, the J end by 5 bases, with 18 bases between. The CDR3 has 15 amino acids. CDR3 region: CASSLGGTVLETQYF. The CDR3 bases are TGCGCCAGCAGCCTCGGAGGGACAGTCTTGGAGACCCAGTACTTC.

Here the CDR3 DNA reads TGCGCCAGCAGCCGGGAGGGACAGGGTGGAAACGAGCAGTACTTC. This codes for CASSREGQGGNEQYF. The V and J genes are TRBV4-1 and TRBJ2-7; TRBD1 agrees at 9 bases. V dropped 4 bases and J dropped 5; count of bases not matched to a gene: 9. This CDR3 contains 15 residues. CDR1 is MGHRA, CDR2 YSYEKL, per germline.

V usage is TRBV7-2 and J usage is TRBJ2-5, with 11 bases aligning to TRBD2. Unmatched junction bases numbered 7, after V lost 5 bases and J lost 2 bases. Looked up from germline, CDR1 is SGHTA and CDR2 is FQGNSA. This CDR3 region has 16 residues. In nucleotides, the CDR3 is TGTGCCAGCAGCCCGGGGGGACTAGCGGAACAAGAGACCCAGTACTTC. Translation gives CASSPGGLAEQETQYF.

The rearrangement joins TRBV9 to TRBJ1-6, with TRBD1 matching over 10 bases. There are 19 residues in the CDR3. The J segment lost 0 bases and the V segment lost 3 bases, leaving 9 bases of the junction unmatched. Germline CDR1 reads SGDLS; CDR2 reads YYNGEE. The CDR3 region is CASSASGTGVSSYNSPLHF. DNA for the CDR3: TGTGCCAGCAGCGCTAGTGGGACAGGGGTTAGCTCCTATAATTCACCCCTCCACTTT.

The V gene is TRBV15, the J gene TRBJ1-5, with 8 bases aligning to TRBD1. CDR3 length equals 15 residues. The trim removed 3 bases at V and 5 bases at J, leaving 6 bases unmatched. Germline V gene data show CDR1 as LNHNV and CDR2 as YYDKDF (reference sequence). This CDR3 reads CATSSWDRRDQPQHF. The CDR3 DNA reads TGTGCCACCAGCAGTTGGGACAGGCGGGATCAGCCCCAGCATTTT.

The chain joins TRBV3-1 (or the pseudogene TRBV3-2) to TRBJ2-2, with a tentative D call TRBD1 (5 bases). This CDR3 is built from 14 residues. V was pared by 2 bases and J by 6 bases, with 10 bases between. Germline CDR1 reads LGHDT; CDR2 reads YNNKEL (reference sequence). CDR3 bases: TGTGCCAGCAGCCAATCCAGGGTCGCCGGGGAGCTGTTTTTT. This gives the protein CASSQSRVAGELFF.

The chain has TRBV5-1 and TRBJ1-6; 8 bases are shared with TRBD1. Trimming cost V 1 base and J 7 bases; bases outside gene matches: 4. Germline CDR1 reads SGHRS; CDR2 reads YFSETQ. CDR3 length equals 15 residues. As DNA, the CDR3 is TGCGCCAGCAGCTTGCCGGACAGGGAAAATTCACCCCTCCACTTT. Its protein product is CASSLPDRENSPLHF.

The rearrangement uses TRBV6-5 and TRBJ2-2, with TRBD1 identical over 11 bases. V gave up 6 bases and J gave up 12 bases; unmatched junction bases: 12. Germline CDR1 is MNHEY and CDR2 is SVGAGI. The CDR3 has 15 residues. Here the CDR3 reads CASRANPGQGVKLFF. The CDR3 bases are TGTGCCAGCAGGGCCAACCCGGGACAGGGGGTGAAGCTGTTTTTT.

J is TRBJ2-4 and V is TRBV19; 10 bases are shared with TRBD1. The V gene end was trimmed by 3 bases and the J gene end by 8 bases; junction bases not matched to a gene: 4. The germline V gene has CDR1 LNHDA and CDR2 SQIVND (reference sequence). This CDR3 is 14 amino acids long. The CDR3 coding sequence is TGTGCCAGTAGTATTTGGGACAGGGGTTACATTCAGTACTTC. It is translated as CASSIWDRGYIQYF.

The chain is built from TRBV9 and TRBJ2-5; the match to TRBD2 covers 7 bases. This CDR3 has 16 residues. CDR1 and CDR2 (germline): SGDLS, YYNGEE. Unmatched junction bases numbered 8, after V lost 0 bases and J lost 3 bases. DNA for the CDR3: TGTGCCAGCAGCGTAGGGGTCGGACTAGTGGAAGAGACCCAGTACTTC. Amino acids: CASSVGVGLVEETQYF.

This clone has a single count. V gene TRBV28 combines with J gene TRBJ1-2; no clear D gene. This CDR3 comprises 14 residues. V was clipped by 8 bases and J by 0 bases, with 13 bases between them. Per germline, CDR1 MDHEN and CDR2 SYDVKM. The CDR3 sequence: CASLVTGTNYGYTF. The DNA of the CDR3 is TGTGCCAGCCTTGTGACCGGGACTAACTATGGCTACACCTTC.

This chain joins TRBV29-1 and TRBJ2-3; 7 bases are shared with TRBD1. The V gene's germline CDR1 is SQVTM and CDR2 ANQGSEA. The CDR3 contains 15 residues. Trimming took 5 bases from V and 10 from J; bases not matched to a gene: 18. The CDR3 is CSVSKELTGPSPQYF. CDR3 nucleotide sequence: TGCAGCGTTTCTAAAGAATTGACAGGGCCAAGTCCGCAGTATTTT.

V gene TRBV5-6 combines with J gene TRBJ1-1; TRBD1 might be the D (6 bases). Germline-derived CDR1 and CDR2 are SGHDT and YYEEEE. Trimming shortened V by 4 bases and J by 11 bases, and 21 bases separated the two germline ends. The CDR3 runs to 14 residues. The CDR3 nucleotides are TGTGCCAGCAGCCCGGGGGGCGGATTCCAGATCGCTTTCTTT. Protein sequence: CASSPGGGFQIAFF. Full variable domain (rest looked up from reference TRBV5-6 and TRBJ1-1): DAGVTQSPTHLIKTRGQQVTLRCSPKSGHDTVSWYQQALGQGPQFIFQYYEEEERQRGNFPDRFSGHQFPNYSSELNVNALLLGDSALYLCASSPGGGFQIAFFGQGTRLTVV.

The chain recombines TRBV6-6 with TRBJ1-6, with D maybe TRBD1 (5 bases). The CDR3 extends over 14 amino acids. V shed 4 bases and J shed 9 bases, with 13 bases lying between them. The germline V gene has CDR1 MNHNY and CDR2 SVGAGI (reference sequence). Here the CDR3 reads CASSWGSGGSPLHF. The CDR3 DNA follows: TGTGCCAGCAGTTGGGGCTCTGGTGGTTCACCCCTCCACTTT.

The J gene is TRBJ2-1, the V gene TRBV19, with 13 bases that match TRBD2. The CDR3 runs 15 residues. CDR1 and CDR2 from the germline V gene are LNHDA and SQIVND (reference sequence). V gave up 5 bases and J gave up 6 bases; unmatched junction bases: 4. This CDR3 is CASSLGLAGLNEQFF. The CDR3 DNA sequence: TGTGCCAGTAGTCTGGGACTAGCGGGGCTCAATGAGCAGTTCTTC.

The rearrangement joins TRBV6-1 to TRBJ1-1; D not resolved. Germline assignment: CDR1 MNHNS and CDR2 SASEGT. Trimming took off 1 base at V and 0 bases at J, with 15 bases between the two ends. The CDR3 is made up of 17 amino acids. CDR3 sequence (DNA): TGTGCCAGCAGTGAAGTTCTAGCCACCGCTTTGAACACTGAAGCTTTCTTT. Protein: CASSEVLATALNTEAFF.

This sequence joins TRBV12-1 and TRBJ2-7; the table's D call of TRBD2 was not tested on the DNA. TRBV12-1 is an annotated pseudogene. The CDR3 has 20 amino acids. CDR3 nucleotides: TGTGCCAGCAGCTTTGGTACCCTCGGGACTAGGGGAATAGCGGGCTACGAGCAGTACTTC. It translates to CASSFGTLGTRGIAGYEQYF.

V usage is TRBV27 and J usage is TRBJ1-1, with 10 bases matching TRBD1. The CDR3 has 17 amino acids. The V gene end was trimmed by 6 bases and the J gene end by 0 bases; junction bases not matched to a gene: 10. Germline V gene lookup returns CDR1 MNHEY and CDR2 SMNVEV (reference sequence). The CDR3 DNA reads as TGTGCCAGCAGGGGGACAGGGGATAATTTTATGAACACTGAAGCTTTCTTT. Amino acids: CASRGTGDNFMNTEAFF.